The 28 T cell receptor beta chains presented below share a single source sample, sequenced in a study of blood T cell repertoires in COVID-19. Using immunoSEQ multiplex PCR, the repertoire was profiled, and TCRdb retains in-frame clones only, with some absent. Among 230,000 or so clones listed, roughly 90% were seen once. The specimen sequenced was peripheral blood. These receptors all come from a man aged 35-49 years with active or convalescent COVID-19.

The V and J genes are TRBV19 and TRBJ1-2; 12 nucleotides match TRBD1. The CDR3 totals 18 residues. Per germline, CDR1 LNHDA and CDR2 SQIVND (reference sequence). Trimming took 5 bases from V and 4 from J; bases not matched to a gene: 14. This chain's CDR3 is CASSSSGTGGLTGYGYTF. The CDR3 DNA sequence: TGTGCCAGTAGTTCGTCCGGGACAGGGGGCCTAACTGGCTATGGCTACACCTTC.

This rearrangement joins TRBV19 to TRBJ2-1; 10 bases fit TRBD2. Trimming at V came to 8 bases and at J to 7 bases, leaving 14 bases not matched to a gene. This CDR3 contains 16 residues. Germline CDR1 and CDR2: LNHDA and SQIVND (reference sequence). The CDR3 here is CASAPLGAGGPNEQFF. The CDR3 bases are TGTGCCAGTGCGCCCCTCGGAGCGGGAGGGCCGAATGAGCAGTTCTTC. Supplemented by reference TRBV19 and TRBJ2-1, the full variable domain reads DGGITQSPKYLFRKEGQNVTLSCEQNLNHDAMYWYRQDPGQGLRLIYYSQIVNDFQKGDIAEGYSVSREKKESFPLTVTSAQKNPTAFYLCASAPLGAGGPNEQFFGPGTRLTVL.

The rearrangement uses TRBV19 and TRBJ1-2; no clear D. The CDR3 length is 13 residues. V lost 4 bases, J lost 3 bases, and 9 bases lay in between. Per germline, CDR1 LNHDA and CDR2 SQIVND (reference sequence). Written as DNA, the CDR3 is TGTGCCAGTAGTAAGTTGGAGGACTATGGCTACACCTTC. This sequence encodes CASSKLEDYGYTF.

The CDR3 DNA is TGTGCCAGCAGCCCTCATCAGGGTAACTATGGCTACACCTTC. It yields the protein CASSPHQGNYGYTF. The J gene is TRBJ1-2, the V gene TRBV9, with D possibly being TRBD1 (5 bases). Germline V gene sequence: CDR1 SGDLS, CDR2 YYNGEE. The length of the CDR3 is 14 residues. V lost 4 bases and J 1 base, leaving 11 bases between the germline ends.

The chain links TRBV18 to TRBJ2-2; the match to TRBD1 covers 9 bases. CDR1 and CDR2 from the germline V gene are KGHSH and LQKENI. The CDR3 has 15 residues. V shed 3 bases and J 7 bases; nucleotides not matched to a gene: 6. CDR3 loop: CASSPQQGAGGELFF. The CDR3 DNA is TGTGCCAGCTCACCCCAACAGGGGGCTGGCGGGGAGCTGTTTTTT.

The CDR3 protein is CASSRDRSREQYF. CDR3 in DNA: TGTGCCAGCAGCAGGGACAGGTCTCGCGAGCAGTACTTC. The chain is built from TRBV6-5 and TRBJ2-7, with 8 bases lining up with TRBD1. After removal of 6 bases from V and 6 bases from J, the junction contained 7 bases not matched to a gene. The CDR3 runs 13 residues. CDR1 is MNHEY and CDR2 is SVGAGI in the germline V gene.

This chain connects TRBV7-8 to TRBJ2-7, with 9 bases fitting TRBD1. The CDR3 totals 14 residues. CDR1 SGHVS and CDR2 FQNEAQ come from the germline V gene. With V trimmed by 1 base and J by 6 bases, 4 bases remained unmatched. For the CDR3, the DNA is TGTGCCAGCAGCTTAGGACAGGGGGACTTCGAGCAGTACTTC. Translation gives CASSLGQGDFEQYF.

This clone has a handful of counts. CDR3 sequence (DNA): TGCGCCAGCAGTCACGATGAGGGGCGGGGGGGTAAGGATGAGCAGTTCTTC. Amino acid sequence: CASSHDEGRGGKDEQFF. The V gene is TRBV4-1, the J gene TRBJ2-1; the match to TRBD2 covers 9 bases. This CDR3 has 17 amino acids. V was pared by 6 bases and J by 8 bases, with 17 bases of the junction left unmatched. Looked up from germline, CDR1 is MGHRA and CDR2 is YSYEKL.

The chain has TRBV24-1 and TRBJ1-2; 8 bases are shared with TRBD1. The J segment lost 4 bases and the V segment lost 3 bases, leaving 6 bases of the junction unmatched. The CDR3 extends over 15 amino acids. CDR1 is KGHDR and CDR2 is SFDVKD in the germline V gene. The CDR3 is CATSDPGDRLYGYTF. The CDR3 DNA sequence: TGTGCCACCAGTGATCCCGGGGACAGGCTCTATGGCTACACCTTC.

This chain uses TRBV10-3 with TRBJ2-1; 8 positions match TRBD1. Germline-derived CDR1 and CDR2 are ENHRY and SYGVKD. CDR3 length equals 16 residues. The J segment lost 3 bases and the V segment lost 10 bases, leaving 14 bases of the junction unmatched. CDR3: CATLGGETGVYNEQFF. The CDR3 DNA is TGTGCCACCCTGGGGGGCGAGACAGGGGTCTACAATGAGCAGTTCTTC.

The chain links TRBV7-3 to TRBJ1-1; TRBD1 matches 11 bases. The germline V gene encodes CDR1 SGHTA and CDR2 FQGTGA. V lost 2 bases to trimming and J lost 6 bases; unmatched junction nucleotides: 8. The CDR3 sequence is 16 residues long. The DNA for the CDR3 is TGTGCCAGCAGCTTAGGTAGGACAGGGGGCATGCCTGAAGCTTTCTTT. This sequence encodes CASSLGRTGGMPEAFF. The whole variable domain, filled in from reference TRBV7-3 and TRBJ1-1, reads GAGVSQTPSNKVTEKGKYVELRCDPISGHTALYWYRQSLGQGPEFLIYFQGTGAADDSGLPNDRFFAVRPEGSVSTLKIQRTERGDSAVYLCASSLGRTGGMPEAFFGQGTRLTVV.

The chain is built from TRBV5-4 and TRBJ2-5, with TRBD2 matching 9 bases. The germline V gene encodes CDR1 SGHNT and CDR2 YYREEE (reference sequence). With 4 bases clipped from V and 3 bases from J, the junction kept 10 bases outside the gene matches. This CDR3 is built from 16 residues. The CDR3 DNA reads TGTGCCAGCAGCCATCCACTTAGCGGGAGAGAAGAGACCCAGTACTTC. Its translation: CASSHPLSGREETQYF.

The rearrangement uses TRBV29-1 and TRBJ1-2; weak D call: TRBD1 (6 bases). Trimming removed 6 bases at V and 3 bases at J, with 14 bases between. CDR1 and CDR2 from the germline V gene are SQVTM and ANQGSEA. The CDR3 totals 13 residues. CDR3 residues: CSVVTGSDYGYTF. In nucleotides, the CDR3 is TGCAGCGTCGTCACAGGGTCGGACTATGGCTACACCTTC. Full variable domain (missing parts from reference TRBV29-1 and TRBJ1-2): SAVISQKPSRDICQRGTSLTIQCQVDSQVTMMFWYRQQPGQSLTLIATANQGSEATYESGFVIDKFPISRPNLTFSTLTVSNMSPEDSSIYLCSVVTGSDYGYTFGSGTRLTVV.

V usage is TRBV5-1 and J usage is TRBJ2-1, with D uncertain. The CDR3 consists of 13 residues. Germline CDR1 SGHRS, CDR2 YFSETQ. V was shortened by 0 bases and J by 3 bases, with 4 bases between the two germline ends. Here the CDR3 DNA reads TGCGCCAGCAGCTTGGGCGGCTACAATGAGCAGTTCTTC. This encodes CASSLGGYNEQFF.

This clone was recorded once. This specimen includes other DNA sequences encoding the same CDR3. The chain links TRBV27 to TRBJ2-7; TRBD1 aligns across 8 bases. Trimming took 6 bases from V and 4 from J; bases not matched to a gene: 5. CDR1 and CDR2 (germline): MNHEY, SMNVEV (reference sequence). This CDR3 comprises 13 residues. CDR3 loop: CASSLGTGYEQYF. The DNA of the CDR3 is TGTGCCAGCAGCCTCGGGACAGGTTACGAGCAGTACTTC.

The chain is built from TRBV6-5 and TRBJ1-5; possible D gene TRBD1, 6 bases. This CDR3 has 14 amino acids. CDR1 is MNHEY, CDR2 SVGAGI, per germline. The ends were cut back, 6 bases at V and 6 bases at J, with 15 bases in the middle. CDR3 sequence: CASSRGYSGQPQHF. For the CDR3, the DNA is TGTGCCAGCAGCAGGGGATACTCCGGTCAGCCCCAGCATTTT.

V usage is TRBV7-2 and J usage is TRBJ1-4; 7 bases agree with TRBD1. CDR1 and CDR2 (germline): SGHTA, FQGNSA. The CDR3 has 15 residues. The junction had 6 bases not matched to a gene; V was cut back by 4 bases and J by 4 bases. As DNA, the CDR3 is TGTGCCAGCAGCTCGTACAGGGGTGTTAATGAAAAACTGTTTTTT. It codes for CASSSYRGVNEKLFF.

The V call is TRBV18, the J call TRBJ2-1; 7 nucleotides agree with TRBD2. CDR3 length equals 19 residues. Germline trimming cut 2 bases from V and 2 bases from J; bases unmatched to any gene: 15. Germline V gene sequence: CDR1 KGHSH, CDR2 LQKENI. The CDR3 DNA sequence: TGTGCCAGCTCACCAGCACTAGCGCTAACCCTCGGGCCCTACAATGAGCAGTTCTTC. Amino acid sequence: CASSPALALTLGPYNEQFF. Drawing the rest from reference TRBV18 and TRBJ2-1, the complete variable domain is NAGVMQNPRHLVRRRGQEARLRCSPMKGHSHVYWYRQLPEEGLKFMVYLQKENIIDESGMPKERFSAEFPKEGPSILRIQQVVRGDSAAYFCASSPALALTLGPYNEQFFGPGTRLTVL.

V is TRBV19 and J is TRBJ1-2; D not resolved. V was cut by 10 bases and J by 0 bases, with 9 bases left in between. Looked up from germline, CDR1 is LNHDA and CDR2 is SQIVND (reference sequence). The CDR3 spans 12 residues. The CDR3 loop is CATTFTNYGYTF. The DNA of the CDR3 is TGTGCCACCACATTTACTAACTATGGCTACACCTTC. The whole variable domain, filled in from reference TRBV19 and TRBJ1-2, reads DGGITQSPKYLFRKEGQNVTLSCEQNLNHDAMYWYRQDPGQGLRLIYYSQIVNDFQKGDIAEGYSVSREKKESFPLTVTSAQKNPTAFYLCATTFTNYGYTFGSGTRLTVV.

This clone was found once. V and J are TRBV10-3 and TRBJ1-5; D not resolved. CDR1 is ENHRY, CDR2 SYGVKD, per germline. The V end lost 8 bases, the J end lost 3 bases, and 8 bases lay between the germline ends. The CDR3 length is 12 residues. For the CDR3, the DNA is TGTGCCATCTCCCGGGACAATCAGCCCCAGCATTTT. It is translated as CAISRDNQPQHF.

V usage is TRBV5-1 and J usage is TRBJ2-3; 10 nucleotides agree with TRBD2. V lost 4 bases to trimming and J lost 8 bases; unmatched junction nucleotides: 10. Germline loops: CDR1 SGHRS, CDR2 YFSETQ. This CDR3 spans 15 amino acids. CDR3 bases: TGCGCCAGCAGCACCGGACTAGCGGCAGGGGGTACGCAGTATTTT. Protein: CASSTGLAAGGTQYF.

The J gene is TRBJ2-2, the V gene TRBV5-1; D not resolved. V dropped 3 bases and J dropped 4 bases, with 13 bases sitting between them. The CDR3 covers 15 residues. CDR1 and CDR2 from the germline V gene are SGHRS and YFSETQ. For the CDR3, the DNA is TGCGCCAGCAGCTCAACGACAACCTTCACCGGGGAGCTGTTTTTT. This codes for CASSSTTTFTGELFF.

CDR3 sequence: CSVDEGTGGTEAFF. DNA of the CDR3: TGCAGCGTTGATGAGGGGACAGGGGGAACTGAAGCTTTCTTT. The chain joins TRBV29-1 to TRBJ1-1, with 11 bases lining up with TRBD1. Germline V gene sequence: CDR1 SQVTM, CDR2 ANQGSEA. The CDR3 has 14 residues. V shed 3 bases, J shed 5 bases, and the junction held 5 bases outside the gene matches.

V and J are TRBV6-1 and TRBJ2-4; D ambiguous. Trimming cost V 1 base and J 0 bases, with 13 bases left between them. The CDR3 consists of 17 residues. Germline lookup yields CDR1 MNHNS and CDR2 SASEGT. CDR3 protein: CASSEGAGTLAKNIQYF. CDR3 DNA: TGTGCCAGCAGTGAAGGGGCAGGCACACTAGCCAAAAACATTCAGTACTTC.

This clone was seen only a few times. The same CDR3 is also encoded by other DNA sequences in this sample. The V call is TRBV18, the J call TRBJ2-5, with D tentatively TRBD2 (6 bases). Trimming took 6 bases from V and 1 from J, leaving 9 bases between them. Germline CDR1 reads KGHSH; CDR2 reads LQKENI. This CDR3 region has 13 residues. The CDR3 DNA is TGTGCCAGCTCCCCGGGACTCCAAGAGACCCAGTACTTC. Its protein product is CASSPGLQETQYF.

This chain uses TRBV28 with TRBJ2-7; a possible D gene is TRBD1 (6 bases). V lost 3 bases and J 5 bases, leaving 17 bases between the germline ends. Per germline, CDR1 MDHEN and CDR2 SYDVKM. The CDR3 loop spans 15 amino acids. The CDR3 spells CASSFGQLRSDEQYF. The DNA for the CDR3 is TGTGCCAGCAGTTTCGGACAGCTTCGTTCCGACGAGCAGTACTTC.

The chain links TRBV27 to TRBJ2-7; D possibly corresponds to TRBD1 (6 bases). CDR1 and CDR2 from the germline V gene are MNHEY and SMNVEV (reference sequence). Trimming left V 5 bases short and J 6 bases short, with 17 bases between. The CDR3 extends over 14 amino acids. CDR3 amino acids: CASSPNTGLGEQYF. The DNA of the CDR3 is TGTGCCAGCAGTCCAAATACAGGGTTAGGCGAGCAGTACTTC.

The chain employs TRBV6-6 and TRBJ1-1; D is unclear. The CDR3 runs to 15 residues. The germline V gene has CDR1 MNHNY and CDR2 SVGAGI (reference sequence). Trimming left V 1 base short and J 3 bases short, with 12 bases between. The CDR3 protein is CASSYLVGRDTEAFF. CDR3 nucleotides: TGTGCCAGCAGTTACTTGGTGGGTCGGGACACTGAAGCTTTCTTT.